This T cell receptor beta chain was recorded in a study of T cells in Graves' hyperthyroidism and ophthalmopathy. TCR beta CDR3 region amplification was performed from RNA transcripts. TCR CDR3 regions were first amplified by RT-PCR with HTBI primers. TCRdb reanalysed the multiplex PCR reads using MiXCR and keeps one entry per CDR3 protein. The sample lists around 33,000 distinct CDR3 sequences, 40% to 55% seen once, with roughly 6.2% in the top ten. Germline V CDR1 and CDR2: SGHTA, FQGTGA. The CDR3 runs 13 residues. V shed 6 bases and J shed 4 bases, with 12 bases lying between them. The clonotype comes from a woman aged 45-60 years with Graves' hyperthyroidism that later progressed to Graves' ophthalmopathy. The chain couples TRBV7-3 to TRBJ1-2; D is perhaps TRBD1 (5 bases). Sequencing was carried out using blood. CDR3 loop: CASSLAGGYGYTF. The CDR3 nucleotides are TGTGCCAGCAGTTTAGCCGGGGGCTATGGCTACACCTTC.